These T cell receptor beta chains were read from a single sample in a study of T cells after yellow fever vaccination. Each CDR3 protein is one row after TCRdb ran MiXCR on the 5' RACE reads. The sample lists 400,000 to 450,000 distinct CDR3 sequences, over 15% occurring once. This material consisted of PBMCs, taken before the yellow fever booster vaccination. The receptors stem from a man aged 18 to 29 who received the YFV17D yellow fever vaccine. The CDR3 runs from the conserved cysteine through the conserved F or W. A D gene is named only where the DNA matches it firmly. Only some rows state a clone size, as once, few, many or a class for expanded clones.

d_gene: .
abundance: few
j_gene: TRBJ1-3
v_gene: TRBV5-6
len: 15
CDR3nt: TGTGCCAGCAGCTTATCACCGCACTCTGGAAACACCATATATTTT
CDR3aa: CASSLSPHSGNTIYF

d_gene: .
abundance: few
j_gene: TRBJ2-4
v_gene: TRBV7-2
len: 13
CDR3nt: TGTGCCAGCAGCTTAGAAGCCGGAAACATTCAGTACTTC
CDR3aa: CASSLEAGNIQYF

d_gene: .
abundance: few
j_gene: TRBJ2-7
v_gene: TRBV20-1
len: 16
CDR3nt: TGCAGTGCTAGAGATCGACGGCCCCACAGGGACTACGAGCAGTACTTC
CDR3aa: CSARDRRPHRDYEQYF

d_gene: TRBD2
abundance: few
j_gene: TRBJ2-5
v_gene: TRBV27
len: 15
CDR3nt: TGTGCCAGCAGTGGGGGGACTACCCACCAAGAGACCCAGTACTTC
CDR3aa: CASSGGTTHQETQYF

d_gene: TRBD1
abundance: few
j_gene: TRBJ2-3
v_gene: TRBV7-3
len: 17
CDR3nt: TGTGCCAGCAGCTCTTGGACAGGGGGCGATCCCCCAGATACGCAGTATTTT
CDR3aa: CASSSWTGGDPPDTQYF

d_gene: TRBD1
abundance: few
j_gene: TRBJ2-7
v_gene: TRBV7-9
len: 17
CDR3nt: TGTGCCAGCAGCTTACGTGGTTCGCGACAGGGTGTTTACGAGCAGTACTTC
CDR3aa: CASSLRGSRQGVYEQYF

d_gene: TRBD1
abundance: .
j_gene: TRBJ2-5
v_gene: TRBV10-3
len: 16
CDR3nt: TGTGCCATCAGTGAGTCAGTGACAGGGGGCAAAGAGACCCAGTACTTC
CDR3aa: CAISESVTGGKETQYF

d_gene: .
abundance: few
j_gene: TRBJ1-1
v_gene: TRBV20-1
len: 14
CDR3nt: TGCAGTGCTAGAGCTGGTAACGAGAACACTGAAGCTTTCTTT
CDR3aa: CSARAGNENTEAFF

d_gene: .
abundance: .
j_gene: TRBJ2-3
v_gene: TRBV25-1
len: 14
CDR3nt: TGTGCCAGCAAACCGACCTTAAGCACAGATACGCAGTATTTT
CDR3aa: CASKPTLSTDTQYF

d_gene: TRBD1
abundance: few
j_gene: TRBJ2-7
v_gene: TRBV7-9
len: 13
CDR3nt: TGTGCCAGCACAAGACAGGGGAGCTACGAGCAGTACTTC
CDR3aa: CASTRQGSYEQYF

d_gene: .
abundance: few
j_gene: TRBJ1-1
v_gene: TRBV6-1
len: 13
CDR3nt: TGTGCCAGCAGTGAAGACGGACAGAGGTTGGCTTTCTTT
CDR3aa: CASSEDGQRLAFF

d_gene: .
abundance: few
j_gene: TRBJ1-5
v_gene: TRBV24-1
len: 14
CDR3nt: TGTGCCACCAGTGATTGGGGGAGCAATCAGCCCCAGCATTTT
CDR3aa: CATSDWGSNQPQHF

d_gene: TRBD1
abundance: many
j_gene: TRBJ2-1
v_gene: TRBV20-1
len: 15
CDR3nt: TGCAGTGTCACCTCACAGGGGATTTCCTACAATGAGCAGTTCTTC
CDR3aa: CSVTSQGISYNEQFF

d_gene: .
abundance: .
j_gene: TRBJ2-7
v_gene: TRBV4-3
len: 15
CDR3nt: TGCGCCAGCAGCCGAAACAGCAGGGATCCGCTCGAGCAGTACTTC
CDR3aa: CASSRNSRDPLEQYF

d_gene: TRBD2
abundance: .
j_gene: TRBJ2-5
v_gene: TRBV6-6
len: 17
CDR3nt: TGTGCCAGCAGTTACGGGACTAGCGGGGGGGTCCCTGAGACCCAGTACTTC
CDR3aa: CASSYGTSGGVPETQYF

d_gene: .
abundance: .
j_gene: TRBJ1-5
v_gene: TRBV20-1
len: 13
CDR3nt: TGCAGTGCTAGCGAAGACAGTAATCAGCCCCAGCATTTT
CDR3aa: CSASEDSNQPQHF

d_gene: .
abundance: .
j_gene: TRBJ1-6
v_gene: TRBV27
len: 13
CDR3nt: TGTGCCAGCAGTTTATCTAGGCAAGCACCCCTCCACTTT
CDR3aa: CASSLSRQAPLHF

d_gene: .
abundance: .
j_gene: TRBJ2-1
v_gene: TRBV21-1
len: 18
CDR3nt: TGTGCCAGCAGCAAAGGGGGGGGTGCCAGGGGATATCTCGATGAGCAGTTCTTC
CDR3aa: CASSKGGGARGYLDEQFF

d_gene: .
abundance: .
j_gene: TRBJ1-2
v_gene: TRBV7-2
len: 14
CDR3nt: TGTGCCAGCAGCTCGAGGGCTGGAGATGCGAGCTACACCTTC
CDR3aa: CASSSRAGDASYTF

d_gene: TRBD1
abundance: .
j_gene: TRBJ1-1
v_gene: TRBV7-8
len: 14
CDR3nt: TGTGCCAGCAGCCCCAACAGGGGGCTCACTGAAGCTTTCTTT
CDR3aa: CASSPNRGLTEAFF

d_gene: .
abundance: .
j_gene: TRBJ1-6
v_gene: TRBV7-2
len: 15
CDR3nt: TGTGCCAGCAGCTCTCAGGGGACCCTTAATTCACCCCTCCACTTT
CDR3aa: CASSSQGTLNSPLHF

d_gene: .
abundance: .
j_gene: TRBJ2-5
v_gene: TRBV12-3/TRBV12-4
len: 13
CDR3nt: TGTGCCAGCAGTTCCAGGGAGGTAGAGACCCAGTACTTC
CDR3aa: CASSSREVETQYF

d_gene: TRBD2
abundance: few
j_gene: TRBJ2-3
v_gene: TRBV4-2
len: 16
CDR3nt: TGTGCCAGCAGCCGTGACCCTCTAGCGGGGACAGATACGCAGTATTTT
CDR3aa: CASSRDPLAGTDTQYF

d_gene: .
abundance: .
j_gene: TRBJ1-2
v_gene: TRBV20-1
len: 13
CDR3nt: TGCAGTGCTCCGCCCGGGGCTAACTATGGCTACACCTTC
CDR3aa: CSAPPGANYGYTF

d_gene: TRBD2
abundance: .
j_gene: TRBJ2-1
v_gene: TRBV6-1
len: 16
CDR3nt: TGTGCCAGCAGTGAAGAACTAGCGGGGGTGCGGAATGAGCAGTTCTTC
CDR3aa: CASSEELAGVRNEQFF

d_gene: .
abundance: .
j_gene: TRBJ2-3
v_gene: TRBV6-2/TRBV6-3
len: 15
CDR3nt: TGTGCCAGCGGCTGGGGGGCCGCACGGGCAGATACGCAGTATTTT
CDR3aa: CASGWGAARADTQYF